The next 14 T cell receptor beta chains were all read from a single sample in a study of T cell responses to AZD1222 COVID-19 vaccine. The protocol was immunoSEQ multiplex PCR, while the TCRdb copy is restricted to in-frame clones and leaves out a portion. The data contain around 110,000 clones, about 92% of them seen just once; the ten biggest clones take up under 9.5%. The sample consisted of peripheral blood, taken 28 days after the second AZD1222 dose. The source is an adult who received the AZD1222 COVID-19 vaccine.

J is TRBJ1-1 and V is TRBV5-1; D uncertain. Germline lookup yields CDR1 SGHRS and CDR2 YFSETQ. CDR3 length equals 14 residues. V lost 2 bases and J lost 7, with 15 bases in between. CDR3: CASSLLFERNEAFF. The CDR3 nucleotides are TGCGCCAGCAGCTTATTGTTCGAGAGGAATGAAGCTTTCTTT.

The V call is TRBV18, the J call TRBJ1-5; D is perhaps TRBD1 (5 bases). Germline V gene data show CDR1 as KGHSH and CDR2 as LQKENI. Trimming shortened V by 3 bases and J by 4 bases, and 10 bases separated the two germline ends. The CDR3 contains 14 residues. CDR3 sequence: CASSPETENQPQHF. CDR3 bases: TGTGCCAGCTCACCCGAGACAGAAAATCAGCCCCAGCATTTT.

The genes are TRBV28 and TRBJ2-2; 10 bases are shared with TRBD1. The CDR3 covers 16 residues. Germline lookup yields CDR1 MDHEN and CDR2 SYDVKM. V shed 5 bases and J 6 bases; nucleotides not matched to a gene: 9. The CDR3 is CASSPTGQGRSGELFF. The CDR3 DNA sequence: TGTGCCAGCAGTCCAACGGGACAGGGGAGATCCGGGGAGCTGTTTTTT.

V and J are TRBV19 and TRBJ2-1; D call uncertain. The V and J ends lost 3 bases and 6 bases respectively, with 6 bases between them. Per the germline V gene, CDR1 is LNHDA and CDR2 is SQIVND (reference sequence). This CDR3 spans 12 amino acids. The CDR3 nucleotides read TGTGCCAGTAGTATGGAGCGCAATGAGCAGTTCTTC. Translation gives CASSMERNEQFF.

This chain joins TRBV11-2 and TRBJ2-5, with 11 bases identical to TRBD2. Losses at the gene ends were 2 bases for V and 5 bases for J; bases not matched to a gene: 4. The CDR3 runs 15 residues. Germline CDR1 is SGHAT and CDR2 is FQNNGV. Here the CDR3 DNA reads TGTGCCAGCAGCTTACTAGCGGGAGGAAGTGAGACCCAGTACTTC. Translated, it gives CASSLLAGGSETQYF.

The chain employs TRBV5-8 and TRBJ1-2, with 7 bases fitting TRBD1. The CDR3 length is 15 residues. Germline CDR1 is SGHTS and CDR2 is YDEGEE. V lost 4 bases, J lost 5 bases, and 11 bases stayed unmatched. CDR3 nucleotides: TGTGCCAGCAGCATGGGACAGAGAGGGACGTATGGCTACACCTTC. It is translated as CASSMGQRGTYGYTF.

CDR3 sequence: CASSVLGGYEQYF. The CDR3 DNA sequence: TGTGCCAGCAGCGTCCTGGGCGGGTACGAGCAGTACTTC. The V gene is TRBV2, the J gene TRBJ2-7; a possible D gene is TRBD2 (5 bases). The CDR3 covers 13 residues. Trimming cost V 6 bases and J 4 bases, with 13 bases left between them. Germline-derived CDR1 and CDR2 are SNHLY and FYNNEI. Using reference TRBV2 and TRBJ2-7 for the parts outside the CDR3, the full variable domain is EPEVTQTPSHQVTQMGQEVILRCVPISNHLYFYWYRQILGQKVEFLVSFYNNEISEKSEIFDDQFSVERPDGSNFTLKIRSTKLEDSAMYFCASSVLGGYEQYFGPGTRLTVT.

The chain is built from TRBV19 and TRBJ2-1; D is perhaps TRBD2 (6 bases). The CDR3 has 15 residues. Germline-derived CDR1 and CDR2 are LNHDA and SQIVND (reference sequence). Trimming removed 3 bases from V and 3 bases from J, with 12 bases in between. The CDR3 bases are TGTGCCAGTAGTATGATGGGGGGAGGCTACAATGAGCAGTTCTTC. Translated: CASSMMGGGYNEQFF.

The chain couples TRBV7-6 to TRBJ2-7; D perhaps matches TRBD2 (6 bases). The germline V gene has CDR1 SGHVS and CDR2 FNYEAQ. CDR3 length: 16 residues. V lost 4 bases, J lost 5 bases, and 21 bases lay in between. The CDR3 sequence: CASSSVMGLYRNEQYF. The CDR3 DNA reads TGTGCCAGCAGCTCCGTGATGGGACTCTATAGAAACGAGCAGTACTTC.

The rearrangement joins TRBV15 to TRBJ2-2; D might be TRBD1 (6 bases). Trimming took 4 bases from V and 1 from J, leaving 13 bases between them. This CDR3 comprises 16 residues. The germline CDR1 and CDR2 sequences are LNHNV and YYDKDF (reference sequence). The CDR3 loop reads CATSTRQVKNTGELFF. In DNA form, the CDR3 reads TGTGCCACCAGCACCCGACAGGTCAAGAACACCGGGGAGCTGTTTTTT.

The V call is TRBV5-6, the J call TRBJ2-7, with a tentative D call TRBD1 (6 bases). The CDR3 contains 15 residues. Trimming cost V 5 bases and J 3 bases, with 18 bases left between them. CDR1 is SGHDT, CDR2 YYEEEE, per germline. This CDR3 is CASRFGDRLGYEQYF. CDR3 nucleotide sequence: TGTGCCAGCAGATTCGGAGACAGGTTAGGCTACGAGCAGTACTTC.

V and J are TRBV5-4 and TRBJ1-1, with D uncertain. Germline-derived CDR1 and CDR2 are SGHNT and YYREEE (reference sequence). The CDR3 length is 15 residues. V was pared by 5 bases and J by 2 bases, with 16 bases between. The CDR3 coding sequence is TGTGCCAGCAGATACTCCGGACGGGGAAACACTGAAGCTTTCTTT. It is translated as CASRYSGRGNTEAFF.

This rearrangement joins TRBV18 to TRBJ1-5, with 12 bases matching TRBD1. Trimming removed 3 bases from V and 7 bases from J; junction bases left unmatched: 7. CDR1 is KGHSH and CDR2 is LQKENI in the germline V gene. This CDR3 comprises 16 residues. The CDR3 nucleotides are TGTGCCAGCTCACCCGGGACAGGGGGCTTGGTCCAGCCCCAGCATTTT. As protein: CASSPGTGGLVQPQHF.

The chain is built from TRBV28 and TRBJ2-1; 11 bases match TRBD2. The CDR3 spans 16 residues. Trimming took 5 bases from V and 15 from J; bases not matched to a gene: 18. Germline lookup yields CDR1 MDHEN and CDR2 SYDVKM. Written as DNA, the CDR3 is TGTGCCAGCAGTACCCCCAGGACTAGCGGGCACGGAGCAGTGTTCTTC. Protein: CASSTPRTSGHGAVFF.